Below, one T cell receptor (beta chain) is given with its context. The sample belongs to a study of blood T cell repertoires in COVID-19. Study summary: Samples representing acute and convalescent COVID-19 were sourced from the United States, Italy and Spain. The analysed material was cDNA or gDNA that came from T cells, B-cell-depleted T cells, or PBMCs.

Authors' methods: Estimated nucleated cell counts came from reference gene primer amplification. Profiled with immunoSEQ multiplex PCR; TCRdb holds only in-frame clones, not every one. That table supplies the V and J calls and clone size; D and trimming were determined from the DNA. Among around 47,000 clones listed, approximately 90% were seen once. This CDR3 has 13 residues. The ends were cut back, 3 bases at V and 4 bases at J, with 9 bases in the middle. Looked up from germline, CDR1 is SGHVS and CDR2 is FNYEAQ. This receptor was taken from a man aged 50-60 years with active COVID-19. This chain links TRBV7-6 with TRBJ2-5, with D possibly matching TRBD2 (5 bases). Sequences were obtained from peripheral blood. CDR3 DNA: TGTGCCAGCAGCTTTAGCGCGTCAGAGACCCAGTACTTC. As protein: CASSFSASETQYF.